The 30 T cell receptor beta chains given below trace back to one sample, sequenced in a study of blood T cell repertoires in COVID-19. TCRdb's copy holds only in-frame clones and misses some; the assay was immunoSEQ multiplex PCR. The data contain fewer than 25,000 clones, around 92% of them singletons. The sample was peripheral blood. These receptor sequences come from a man aged 70 or older with active COVID-19.

The rearrangement joins TRBV15 to TRBJ2-7; 7 positions match TRBD2. Germline V gene sequence: CDR1 LNHNV, CDR2 YYDKDF (reference sequence). The CDR3 has 15 amino acids. With V trimmed by 6 bases and J by 2 bases, 10 bases remained unmatched. Written as DNA, the CDR3 is TGTGCCACCAGTCAAGTGGGAGGGACGGCCTACGAGCAGTACTTC. Protein sequence: CATSQVGGTAYEQYF.

The genes are TRBV20-1 and TRBJ2-7; possible D gene TRBD2, 5 bases. V was shortened by 3 bases and J by 2 bases, with 14 bases between the two germline ends. CDR1 DFQATT and CDR2 SNEGSKA come from the germline V gene (reference sequence). The CDR3 runs 14 residues. In DNA, the CDR3 is TGCAGTGCTAGTTTCGACCCCGGGGCCTACGAGCAGTACTTC. As protein: CSASFDPGAYEQYF.

This chain connects TRBV5-1 to TRBJ2-4; 14 positions agree with TRBD2. CDR1 is SGHRS and CDR2 is YFSETQ in the germline V gene. With V trimmed by 4 bases and J by 6 bases, 3 bases remained unmatched. The CDR3 totals 15 residues. For the CDR3, the DNA is TGCGCCAGCAGCGGGGGACTAGCGGGAGTAAACATTCAGTACTTC. Encoded protein: CASSGGLAGVNIQYF. The whole variable domain, remainder taken from reference TRBV5-1 and TRBJ2-4, is KAGVTQTPRYLIKTRGQQVTLSCSPISGHRSVSWYQQTPGQGLQFLFEYFSETQRNKGNFPGRFSGRQFSNSRSEMNVSTLELGDSALYLCASSGGLAGVNIQYFGAGTRLSVL.

This chain uses TRBV12-3 or TRBV12-4 with TRBJ2-5, with D hard to call. V lost 7 bases to trimming and J lost 9 bases, with 12 bases between them. The CDR3 sequence is 11 residues long. CDR3 sequence (DNA): TGTGCCAGCAAAAAAGAGGAGTCCCAGTACTTC. This gives the protein CASKKEESQYF.

V and J are TRBV30 and TRBJ2-7, with unresolved D. V lost 0 bases, J lost 0 bases, and 9 bases lay in between. This CDR3 is built from 14 residues. The germline V gene encodes CDR1 GTSNPN and CDR2 SVGIG (reference sequence). This CDR3 is CAWSVIPNSYEQYF. CDR3 bases: TGTGCCTGGAGTGTAATTCCTAACTCCTACGAGCAGTACTTC.

The chain has TRBV28 and TRBJ2-7; 7 bases match TRBD1. Germline V gene lookup returns CDR1 MDHEN and CDR2 SYDVKM. J gave up 2 bases and V 3 bases, and 4 bases lay outside the gene matches. This CDR3 has 14 amino acids. DNA of the CDR3: TGTGCCAGCAGTTTTTCAGACAGGGCCTACGAGCAGTACTTC. Translated: CASSFSDRAYEQYF.

This chain connects TRBV4-3 to TRBJ2-2, with 9 bases matching TRBD2. CDR3 length: 20 amino acids. V shed 0 bases and J 3 bases; nucleotides not matched to a gene: 14. CDR1 LGHNA and CDR2 YSLEER come from the germline V gene. The CDR3 spells CASSQEVLRRAGGYTGELFF. CDR3 nucleotides: TGCGCCAGCAGCCAAGAGGTCCTTCGTCGGGCGGGAGGGTACACCGGGGAGCTGTTTTTT.

This chain links TRBV5-4 with TRBJ2-7, with 7 nucleotides matching TRBD2. V trimming: 0 bases; J trimming: 1 base; junction bases outside the gene matches: 10. The CDR3 has 17 residues. Germline loops: CDR1 SGHNT, CDR2 YYREEE (reference sequence). CDR3: CASSLANQRGPSYEQYF. Here the CDR3 DNA reads TGTGCCAGCAGCTTGGCCAACCAGCGGGGCCCTTCCTACGAGCAGTACTTC. Full variable domain (outside the CDR3, taken from reference TRBV5-4 and TRBJ2-7): ETGVTQSPTHLIKTRGQQVTLRCSSQSGHNTVSWYQQALGQGPQFIFQYYREEENGRGNFPPRFSGLQFPNYSSELNVNALELDDSALYLCASSLANQRGPSYEQYFGPGTRLTVT.

The chain has TRBV19 and TRBJ1-5; no firm D call. The V and J ends lost 4 bases and 2 bases respectively, with 6 bases between them. The CDR3 has 13 amino acids. CDR1 is LNHDA, CDR2 SQIVND, per germline (reference sequence). The CDR3 region is CASSTRGNQPQHF. Written as DNA, the CDR3 is TGTGCCAGTAGTACCCGGGGCAATCAGCCCCAGCATTTT.

This sequence joins TRBV7-2 and TRBJ1-1; D unresolved. The V end was cut by 1 base, the J end by 10 bases, with 13 bases between. The CDR3 is made up of 13 amino acids. Germline V gene sequence: CDR1 SGHTA, CDR2 FQGNSA. The CDR3 sequence: CASSLEGYGGAFF. The CDR3 coding sequence is TGTGCCAGCAGCTTAGAGGGCTATGGAGGAGCTTTCTTT.

The genes are TRBV18 and TRBJ1-1, with D possibly TRBD1 on 6 matching bases. CDR3 length: 14 amino acids. The V end was cut by 3 bases, the J end by 0 bases, with 8 bases between. The germline V gene has CDR1 KGHSH and CDR2 LQKENI. CDR3 residues: CASSPGQLNTEAFF. The CDR3 bases are TGTGCCAGCTCACCCGGACAGTTGAACACTGAAGCTTTCTTT.

V and J are TRBV5-1 and TRBJ1-2, with D unresolved. V was pared by 0 bases and J by 7 bases, with 13 bases between. Germline V lookup: CDR1 SGHRS, CDR2 YFSETQ. The CDR3 is 14 amino acids. The CDR3: CASSLGQPLSGYTF. The CDR3 DNA reads as TGCGCCAGCAGCTTGGGACAACCGCTATCTGGCTACACCTTC.

The V and J genes are TRBV10-1 and TRBJ2-7; 13 bases line up with TRBD2. J lost 4 bases, V lost 8 bases, and 11 bases had no gene match. Germline loops: CDR1 WNHNN, CDR2 SYGVQD (reference sequence). The CDR3 loop spans 16 amino acids. CDR3 DNA sequence: TGCGCCAGCTCCAATTTACTAGCGGGAGGGCGTTACGAGCAGTACTTC. It yields the protein CASSNLLAGGRYEQYF.

CDR3 DNA: TGTGCCAGCACGGGGACAGCGATTACTAATGAAAAACTGTTTTTT. Its translation: CASTGTAITNEKLFF. The chain recombines TRBV2 with TRBJ1-4; 7 bases are a match to TRBD1. V dropped 7 bases and J dropped 2; count of bases not matched to a gene: 7. The length of the CDR3 is 15 residues. Germline V gene data show CDR1 as SNHLY and CDR2 as FYNNEI.

V gene TRBV15 combines with J gene TRBJ2-7, with 7 bases lining up with TRBD2. V trimming: 5 bases; J trimming: 4 bases; junction bases outside the gene matches: 8. The V gene's germline CDR1 is LNHNV and CDR2 YYDKDF (reference sequence). This CDR3 is built from 14 residues. The CDR3 spells CATSEYLAVYEQYF. CDR3 bases: TGTGCCACCAGCGAATATCTAGCGGTTTACGAGCAGTACTTC.

V is TRBV7-2 and J is TRBJ1-4, with 7 bases fitting TRBD1. V trimming: 5 bases; J trimming: 4 bases; junction bases outside the gene matches: 4. Germline CDR1 SGHTA, CDR2 FQGNSA. The CDR3 contains 14 residues. The CDR3 sequence is CASSGDRSNEKLFF. CDR3 coding DNA: TGTGCCAGCAGCGGGGACAGAAGTAATGAAAAACTGTTTTTT.

This clone appeared a single time. CDR3 DNA: TGTGCCAGCAGCCAAGTTCAAGGGGCGGGAAATGAGCAGTTCTTC. It encodes CASSQVQGAGNEQFF. V usage is TRBV14 and J usage is TRBJ2-1; D perhaps matches TRBD2 (6 bases). The CDR3 has 15 amino acids. The germline gives CDR1 SGHDN, CDR2 FVKESK. The V end lost 1 base, the J end lost 7 bases, and 14 bases lay between the germline ends.

The CDR3 nucleotides are TGTGCCAGCAGTTCACCGGGACAGGGGCGGCATGAAAAACTGTTTTTT. Its protein is CASSSPGQGRHEKLFF. V and J are TRBV6-6 and TRBJ1-4, with TRBD1 identical over 10 bases. CDR1 MNHNY and CDR2 SVGAGI come from the germline V gene (reference sequence). V lost 4 bases to trimming and J lost 6 bases; unmatched junction nucleotides: 8. The CDR3 spans 16 residues.

The chain joins TRBV28 to TRBJ2-1, with D possibly TRBD2 on 5 matching bases. This CDR3 spans 17 amino acids. The germline V gene encodes CDR1 MDHEN and CDR2 SYDVKM. V lost 2 bases, J lost 6 bases, and 20 bases lay in between. The CDR3 coding sequence is TGTGCCAGCAGTTTAATGATCTGGGAGCGGTCCGGCAATGAGCAGTTCTTC. Translated, it gives CASSLMIWERSGNEQFF.

The CDR3 sequence is CASSIVGGQGKQPQHF. The CDR3 coding sequence is TGTGCCAGTAGTATAGTAGGCGGACAGGGAAAACAGCCCCAGCATTTT. The rearrangement uses TRBV19 and TRBJ1-5; 8 bases match TRBD1. The CDR3 loop spans 16 amino acids. Unmatched junction bases numbered 9, after V lost 1 base and J lost 7 bases. The V gene's germline CDR1 is LNHDA and CDR2 SQIVND (reference sequence). Together with reference TRBV19 and TRBJ1-5, the CDR3 gives the full variable domain: DGGITQSPKYLFRKEGQNVTLSCEQNLNHDAMYWYRQDPGQGLRLIYYSQIVNDFQKGDIAEGYSVSREKKESFPLTVTSAQKNPTAFYLCASSIVGGQGKQPQHFGDGTRLSIL.

V gene TRBV5-4 combines with J gene TRBJ2-7; 9 bases line up with TRBD2. The CDR3 length is 15 residues. Germline CDR1 SGHNT, CDR2 YYREEE (reference sequence). Trimming at V came to 0 bases and at J to 6 bases, leaving 7 bases not matched to a gene. This CDR3 is CASSLEGLASFEQYF. As DNA, the CDR3 is TGTGCCAGCAGCTTGGAAGGACTAGCGTCTTTCGAGCAGTACTTC.

The genes are TRBV7-2 and TRBJ1-5; D remains unclear. Germline CDR1 and CDR2: SGHTA and FQGNSA. Trimming took off 0 bases at V and 3 bases at J, with 9 bases between the two ends. The CDR3 runs 15 residues. CDR3 sequence (DNA): TGTGCCAGCAGCTTAGCGTCGCAGAACAATCAGCCCCAGCATTTT. It is translated as CASSLASQNNQPQHF.

The chain carries TRBV21-1 and TRBJ2-1; the table's D call of TRBD2 was not tested on the DNA. TRBV21-1 is a listed pseudogene. There are 16 residues in the CDR3. DNA for the CDR3: TGTGCCAGCAGCAAAGAAGGTGGCGGCTCCTACAATGAGCAGTTCTTC. Its translation is CASSKEGGGSYNEQFF.

This chain links TRBV9 with TRBJ2-1; 12 positions agree with TRBD2. The CDR3 extends over 19 amino acids. Germline CDR1 SGDLS, CDR2 YYNGEE. J was trimmed by 1 base and V by 4 bases; bases with no gene match: 12. The CDR3 coding sequence is TGTGCCAGCAGCCCAGCTGGGCTAGCGGGGGGGTCTTCCTACAATGAGCAGTTCTTC. Encoded protein: CASSPAGLAGGSSYNEQFF.

This clone occurred once. This chain connects TRBV12-3 or TRBV12-4 to TRBJ1-1, with D possibly matching TRBD1 (6 bases). The CDR3 has 13 amino acids. Trimming stripped 6 bases from V and 3 bases from J, with 11 bases between. The chain's CDR3 is CASSSYRDTEAFF. The DNA of the CDR3 is TGTGCCAGCAGCTCTTACAGGGACACTGAAGCTTTCTTT.

This chain connects TRBV28 to TRBJ2-5; 8 bases line up with TRBD2. This CDR3 spans 14 amino acids. Unmatched junction bases numbered 6, after V lost 5 bases and J lost 4 bases. The germline V gene has CDR1 MDHEN and CDR2 SYDVKM. The CDR3 sequence is CASSLRTSPETQYF. The CDR3 region has the DNA TGTGCCAGCAGTCTCAGGACTAGCCCAGAGACCCAGTACTTC.

V is TRBV5-1 and J is TRBJ1-1, with D possibly being TRBD1 (6 bases). Germline V gene sequence: CDR1 SGHRS, CDR2 YFSETQ. Trimming pared 6 bases from V and 3 bases from J, leaving 12 bases between. This CDR3 has 13 residues. CDR3 sequence: CASTLKGDTEAFF. Here the CDR3 DNA reads TGCGCCAGCACTTTAAAGGGGGACACTGAAGCTTTCTTT.

The chain carries TRBV28 and TRBJ1-3; D is uncertain. CDR1 MDHEN and CDR2 SYDVKM come from the germline V gene. V was pared by 7 bases and J by 0 bases, with 13 bases between. The CDR3 totals 15 residues. CDR3 in DNA: TGTGCCAGCAAAAGAGAGGGCAACTCTGGAAACACCATATATTTT. It codes for CASKREGNSGNTIYF.

This sequence joins TRBV19 and TRBJ1-2; 12 nucleotides match TRBD1. Germline V CDR1 and CDR2: LNHDA, SQIVND (reference sequence). J lost 4 bases, V lost 5 bases, and 8 bases had no gene match. The CDR3 is made up of 16 amino acids. The CDR3 coding sequence is TGTGCCAGTAGTTCCCCCGGGACAGGGGGCGGCTATGGCTACACCTTC. This codes for CASSSPGTGGGYGYTF.

The V call is TRBV29-1, the J call TRBJ2-4; possibly TRBD2 for D (6 bases). This CDR3 spans 15 amino acids. Per germline, CDR1 SQVTM and CDR2 ANQGSEA. The V gene lost 4 bases and the J gene lost 0 bases, with 13 bases spanning the gap. CDR3 loop: CSVVGRDVAKNIQYF. DNA for the CDR3: TGCAGCGTTGTGGGGCGGGATGTAGCCAAAAACATTCAGTACTTC.